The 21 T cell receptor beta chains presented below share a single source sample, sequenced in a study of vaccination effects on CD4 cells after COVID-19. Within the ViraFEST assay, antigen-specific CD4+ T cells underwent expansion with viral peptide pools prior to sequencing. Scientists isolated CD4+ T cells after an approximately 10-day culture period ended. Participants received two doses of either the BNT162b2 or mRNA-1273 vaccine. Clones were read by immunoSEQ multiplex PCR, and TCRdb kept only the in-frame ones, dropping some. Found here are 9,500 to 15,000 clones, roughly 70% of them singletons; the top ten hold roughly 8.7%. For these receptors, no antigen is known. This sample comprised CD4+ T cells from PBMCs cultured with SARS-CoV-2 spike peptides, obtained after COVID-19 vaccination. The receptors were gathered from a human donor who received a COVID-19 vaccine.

The CDR3 here is CASSLGGQFFNYGYTF. CDR3 bases: TGTGCCAGCAGCCTGGGGGGCCAGTTCTTTAACTATGGCTACACCTTC. The chain employs TRBV7-8 and TRBJ1-2; maybe TRBD1 (6 bases). This CDR3 is 16 amino acids long. Per germline, CDR1 SGHVS and CDR2 FQNEAQ. With 5 bases removed from V and 1 base from J, the gap between germline ends came to 17 bases.

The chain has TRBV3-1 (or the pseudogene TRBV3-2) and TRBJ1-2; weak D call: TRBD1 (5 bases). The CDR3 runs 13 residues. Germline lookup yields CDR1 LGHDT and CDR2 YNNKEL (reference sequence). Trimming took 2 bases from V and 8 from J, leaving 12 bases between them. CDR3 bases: TGTGCCAGCAGCCAAACGGACGGGGGAGGCTACACCTTC. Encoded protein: CASSQTDGGGYTF.

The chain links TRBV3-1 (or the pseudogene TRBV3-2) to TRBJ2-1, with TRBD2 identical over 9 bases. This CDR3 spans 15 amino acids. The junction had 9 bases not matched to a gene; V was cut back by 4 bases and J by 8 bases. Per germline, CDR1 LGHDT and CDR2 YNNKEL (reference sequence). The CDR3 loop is CASSPGAGGPYEQFF. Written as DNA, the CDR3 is TGTGCCAGCAGCCCAGGGGCGGGAGGGCCTTATGAGCAGTTCTTC.

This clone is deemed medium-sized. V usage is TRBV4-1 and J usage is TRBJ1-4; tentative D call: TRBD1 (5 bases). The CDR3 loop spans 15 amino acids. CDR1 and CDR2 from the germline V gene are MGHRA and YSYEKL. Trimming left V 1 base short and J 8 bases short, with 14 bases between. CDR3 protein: CASSQGRGTWEKLFF. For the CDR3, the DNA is TGCGCCAGCAGCCAAGGGAGGGGTACGTGGGAAAAACTGTTTTTT.

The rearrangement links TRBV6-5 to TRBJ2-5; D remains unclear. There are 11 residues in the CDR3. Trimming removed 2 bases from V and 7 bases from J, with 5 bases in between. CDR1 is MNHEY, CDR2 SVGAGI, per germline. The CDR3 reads CASSYKGTQYF. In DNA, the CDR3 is TGTGCCAGCAGTTACAAGGGGACCCAGTACTTC.

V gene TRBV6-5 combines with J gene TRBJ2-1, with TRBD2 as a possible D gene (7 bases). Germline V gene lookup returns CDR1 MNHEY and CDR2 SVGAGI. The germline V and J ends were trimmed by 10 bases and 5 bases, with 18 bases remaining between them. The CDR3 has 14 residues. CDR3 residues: CATHKGGGNNEQFF. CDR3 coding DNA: TGTGCCACCCACAAGGGGGGGGGAAACAATGAGCAGTTCTTC.

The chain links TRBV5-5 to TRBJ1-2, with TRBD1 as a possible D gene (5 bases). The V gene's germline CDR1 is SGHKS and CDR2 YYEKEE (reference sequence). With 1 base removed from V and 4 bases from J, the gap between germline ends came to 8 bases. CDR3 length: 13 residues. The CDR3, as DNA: TGTGCCAGCAGCTTGCAGGGACGCTATGGCTACACCTTC. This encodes CASSLQGRYGYTF.

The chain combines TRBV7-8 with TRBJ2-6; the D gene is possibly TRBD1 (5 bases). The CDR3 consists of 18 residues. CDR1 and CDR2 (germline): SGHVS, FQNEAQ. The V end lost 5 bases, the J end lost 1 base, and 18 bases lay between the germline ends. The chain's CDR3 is CASSHLMGQASGANVLTF. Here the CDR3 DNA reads TGTGCCAGCAGCCACCTTATGGGGCAAGCATCTGGGGCCAACGTCCTGACTTTC. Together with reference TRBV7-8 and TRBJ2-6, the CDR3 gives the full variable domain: GAGVSQSPRYKVAKRGQDVALRCDPISGHVSLFWYQQALGQGPEFLTYFQNEAQLDKSGLPSDRFFAERPEGSVSTLKIQRTQQEDSAVYLCASSHLMGQASGANVLTFGAGSRLTVL.

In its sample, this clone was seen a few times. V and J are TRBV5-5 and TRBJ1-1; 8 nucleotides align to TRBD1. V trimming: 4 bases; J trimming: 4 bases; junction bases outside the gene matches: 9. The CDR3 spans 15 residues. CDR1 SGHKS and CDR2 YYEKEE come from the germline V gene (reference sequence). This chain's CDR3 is CASSTRQTGATEAFF. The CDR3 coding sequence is TGTGCCAGCAGCACCAGACAGACAGGGGCCACTGAAGCTTTCTTT.

The CDR3 region has the DNA TGCGCCAGCAGCTTGGGGGGCAGGGACCTCTATGGCTACACCTTC. Its translation is CASSLGGRDLYGYTF. The chain is built from TRBV5-1 and TRBJ1-2; a possible D gene is TRBD1 (5 bases). V lost 0 bases to trimming and J lost 4 bases, with 13 bases between them. Per the germline V gene, CDR1 is SGHRS and CDR2 is YFSETQ. This CDR3 contains 15 residues.

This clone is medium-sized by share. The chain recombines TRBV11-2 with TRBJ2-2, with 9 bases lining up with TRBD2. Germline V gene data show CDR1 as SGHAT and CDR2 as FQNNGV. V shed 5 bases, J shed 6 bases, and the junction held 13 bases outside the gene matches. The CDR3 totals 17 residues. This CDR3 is CASSPRGGGGDAGELFF. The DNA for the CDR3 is TGTGCCAGCAGCCCGAGAGGGGGCGGGGGGGACGCCGGGGAGCTGTTTTTT.

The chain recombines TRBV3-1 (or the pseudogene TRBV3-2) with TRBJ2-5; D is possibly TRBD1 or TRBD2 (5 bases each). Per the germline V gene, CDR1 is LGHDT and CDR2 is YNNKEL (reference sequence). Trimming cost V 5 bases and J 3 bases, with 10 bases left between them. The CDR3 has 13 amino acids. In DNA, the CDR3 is TGTGCCAGCAGCTCCGGGACCAAAGAGACCCAGTACTTC. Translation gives CASSSGTKETQYF.

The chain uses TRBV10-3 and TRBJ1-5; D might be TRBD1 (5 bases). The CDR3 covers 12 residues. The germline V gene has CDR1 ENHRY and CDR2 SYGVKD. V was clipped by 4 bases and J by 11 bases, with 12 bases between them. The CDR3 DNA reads TGTGCCATCAGTGGGGCAGGGAATACCCAGCATTTT. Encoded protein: CAISGAGNTQHF.

The CDR3 DNA reads TGTGCCAGCAGTCTGACCTACAATGAGCAGTTCTTC. Translated, it gives CASSLTYNEQFF. The chain is built from TRBV6-5 and TRBJ2-1, with D unresolved. CDR1 is MNHEY, CDR2 SVGAGI, per germline. The CDR3 totals 12 residues. Trimming left V 5 bases short and J 2 bases short, with 4 bases between.

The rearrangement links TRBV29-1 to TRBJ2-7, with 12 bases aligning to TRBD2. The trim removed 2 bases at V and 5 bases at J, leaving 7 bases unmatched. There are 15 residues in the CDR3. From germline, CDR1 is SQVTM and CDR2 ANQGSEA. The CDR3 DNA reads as TGCAGCGTTGAAAGGCTAGCGGGAGGGCGGGACGAGCAGTACTTC. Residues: CSVERLAGGRDEQYF.

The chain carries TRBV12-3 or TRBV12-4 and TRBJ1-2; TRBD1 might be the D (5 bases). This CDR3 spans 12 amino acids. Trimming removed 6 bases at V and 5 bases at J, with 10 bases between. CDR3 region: CASRSRGYGYTF. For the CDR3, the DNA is TGTGCCAGCAGGAGTCGGGGGTATGGCTACACCTTC.

The CDR3 coding sequence is TGTGCCAGCACAGGCCACCCCATCTATGGCTACACCTTC. Its translation is CASTGHPIYGYTF. The genes are TRBV6-5 and TRBJ1-2; unclear D gene. V shed 7 bases and J shed 4 bases, with 13 bases lying between them. Germline CDR1 and CDR2: MNHEY and SVGAGI. The length of the CDR3 is 13 residues.

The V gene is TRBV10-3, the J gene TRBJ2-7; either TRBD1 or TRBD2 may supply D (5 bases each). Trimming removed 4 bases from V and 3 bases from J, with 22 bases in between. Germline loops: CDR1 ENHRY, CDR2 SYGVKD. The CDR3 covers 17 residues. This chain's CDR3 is CAISGPVGRGVNYEQYF. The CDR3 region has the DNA TGTGCCATCAGTGGCCCCGTGGGGAGAGGGGTCAACTACGAGCAGTACTTC.

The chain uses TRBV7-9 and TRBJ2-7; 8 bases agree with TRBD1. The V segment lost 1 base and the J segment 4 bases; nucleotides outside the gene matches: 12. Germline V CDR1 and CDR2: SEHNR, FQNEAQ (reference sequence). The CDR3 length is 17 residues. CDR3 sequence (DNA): TGTGCCAGCAGCTTAGGGGGGAGATGGACAGGGAATTACGAGCAGTACTTC. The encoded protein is CASSLGGRWTGNYEQYF.

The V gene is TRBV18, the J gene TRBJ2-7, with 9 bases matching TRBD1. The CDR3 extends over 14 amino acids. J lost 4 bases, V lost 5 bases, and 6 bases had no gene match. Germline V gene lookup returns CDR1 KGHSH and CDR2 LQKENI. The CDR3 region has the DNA TGTGCCAGCTCAGAACAGGGGGCCGGTTACGAGCAGTACTTC. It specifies CASSEQGAGYEQYF.

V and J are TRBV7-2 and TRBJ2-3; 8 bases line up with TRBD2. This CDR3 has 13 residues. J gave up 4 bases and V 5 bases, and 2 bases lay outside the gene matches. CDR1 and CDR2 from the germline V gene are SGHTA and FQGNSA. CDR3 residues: CASSRGGSDTQYF. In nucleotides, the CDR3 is TGTGCCAGCAGCCGCGGGGGGTCAGATACGCAGTATTTT.